The 19 T cell receptor beta chains below were found in one sample sequenced in a study of cytomegalovirus exposure and HLA in healthy donors. The PCR made use of 60 Vbeta and 13 Jbeta primers. Profiling relied on immunoSEQ multiplex PCR, and the TCRdb table lists in-frame clones only, not all of them. The data show 120,000 or so clones, more than 60% seen once. The sequenced sample was PBMCs. The origin of the receptors is a woman in her fifties or sixties in good health and CMV-seropositive.

The chain employs TRBV10-1 and TRBJ2-7; 7 bases line up with TRBD1. Germline CDR1 is WNHNN and CDR2 is SYGVQD (reference sequence). V lost 6 bases to trimming and J lost 4 bases; unmatched junction nucleotides: 12. CDR3 length equals 15 residues. The DNA of the CDR3 is TGCGCCAGCAGACGACGGGGACAGTCATCTTACGAGCAGTACTTC. This gives the protein CASRRRGQSSYEQYF.

This clone appeared a few times. This chain connects TRBV27 to TRBJ1-1, with a tentative D call TRBD1 (5 bases). V lost 5 bases to trimming and J lost 5 bases, with 15 bases between them. From germline, CDR1 is MNHEY and CDR2 SMNVEV (reference sequence). The CDR3 runs 14 residues. CDR3 residues: CASSPWGGETEAFF. The CDR3 DNA sequence: TGTGCCAGCAGTCCCTGGGGGGGTGAAACTGAAGCTTTCTTT.

The chain has TRBV29-1 and TRBJ2-5; the D gene is possibly TRBD1 (6 bases). In germline, CDR1 is SQVTM, CDR2 ANQGSEA. V was cut by 1 base and J by 4 bases, with 19 bases left in between. The CDR3 spans 16 residues. CDR3 sequence: CSVEGVATGEGETQYF. DNA for the CDR3: TGCAGCGTTGAAGGCGTAGCGACAGGCGAAGGAGAGACCCAGTACTTC.

This sequence joins TRBV2 and TRBJ2-2; 15 positions match TRBD2. Germline CDR1 SNHLY, CDR2 FYNNEI. J gave up 7 bases and V 6 bases, and 3 bases lay outside the gene matches. This CDR3 spans 15 amino acids. As DNA, the CDR3 is TGTGCCAGCAGAAGGACTAGCGGGAGGGTCGGGGAGCTGTTTTTT. It is translated as CASRRTSGRVGELFF.

For the CDR3, the DNA is TGTGCCAGTAGTCTGGGCTCCTTGAACACTGAAGCTTTCTTT. Translation: CASSLGSLNTEAFF. V is TRBV19 and J is TRBJ1-1; D ambiguous. This CDR3 has 14 amino acids. CDR1 and CDR2 from the germline V gene are LNHDA and SQIVND (reference sequence). Trimming stripped 5 bases from V and 0 bases from J, with 10 bases between.

This sequence joins TRBV29-1 and TRBJ1-2, with 8 positions matching TRBD1. Looked up from germline, CDR1 is SQVTM and CDR2 is ANQGSEA. Trimming at V came to 4 bases and at J to 10 bases, leaving 5 bases not matched to a gene. The CDR3 has 11 amino acids. The CDR3 DNA sequence: TGCAGCGTTGCTCAGGGGGCCGACTACACCTTC. This translates into CSVAQGADYTF.

The chain has TRBV5-1 and TRBJ1-1; D gene uncertain. Deletions cut 4 bases from V and 6 bases from J, with 16 bases between. Germline CDR1 SGHRS, CDR2 YFSETQ. The CDR3 consists of 14 residues. CDR3 nucleotide sequence: TGCGCCAGCAGCCTAGTGACGGGTGAACCTGAAGCTTTCTTT. This codes for CASSLVTGEPEAFF.

DNA of the CDR3: TGTGCCAGCTCACAGGAACAGGGAACTAACTATGGCTACACCTTC. Encoded protein: CASSQEQGTNYGYTF. The J gene is TRBJ1-2, the V gene TRBV18, with D tentatively TRBD1 (6 bases). The CDR3 has 15 residues. Germline V gives CDR1 KGHSH, CDR2 LQKENI. With 4 bases removed from V and 0 bases from J, the gap between germline ends came to 12 bases.

The V gene is TRBV18, the J gene TRBJ1-1, with D tentatively TRBD1 (5 bases). The V end lost 0 bases, the J end lost 4 bases, and 6 bases lay between the germline ends. Germline lookup yields CDR1 KGHSH and CDR2 LQKENI. The CDR3 is 13 residues long. CDR3 coding DNA: TGTGCCAGCTCACCACCGGGACTCACTGAAGCTTTCTTT. Translation gives CASSPPGLTEAFF.

The V gene is TRBV7-2, the J gene TRBJ2-7, with D possibly being TRBD2 (5 bases). The CDR3 extends over 13 amino acids. Germline CDR1 reads SGHTA; CDR2 reads FQGNSA. V lost 5 bases and J 6 bases, leaving 14 bases between the germline ends. CDR3 amino acids: CASSRGLAAEQYF. The CDR3 DNA sequence: TGTGCCAGCAGCCGCGGGCTAGCTGCCGAGCAGTACTTC.

This clone was counted once. The chain employs TRBV11-1 and TRBJ1-1; weak D call: TRBD1 (5 bases). Germline CDR1 and CDR2: SGHAT and FQDESV (reference sequence). The V gene lost 1 base and the J gene lost 3 bases, with 6 bases spanning the gap. The CDR3 has 13 amino acids. In DNA form, the CDR3 reads TGTGCCAGCAGCTTAGTCAGGGACACTGAAGCTTTCTTT. Translated: CASSLVRDTEAFF. Based on the CDR3 plus reference TRBV11-1 and TRBJ1-1, the full variable domain is EAEVAQSPRYKITEKSQAVAFWCDPISGHATLYWYRQILGQGPELLVQFQDESVVDDSQLPKDRFSAERLKGVDSTLKIQPAELGDSAMYLCASSLVRDTEAFFGQGTRLTVV.

The chain links TRBV2 to TRBJ2-7; unclear D gene. CDR3 size: 12 residues. Per the germline V gene, CDR1 is SNHLY and CDR2 is FYNNEI. Deletions cut 9 bases from V and 0 bases from J, with 9 bases between. CDR3 bases: TGTGCCAGTAGTTATAGCTCCTACGAGCAGTACTTC. It encodes CASSYSSYEQYF.

Only one count was recorded for this clone. The gene calls are TRBV10-3 and TRBJ1-1, with a weak D call TRBD1 (5 bases). Germline lookup yields CDR1 ENHRY and CDR2 SYGVKD. CDR3 length: 14 amino acids. With 5 bases removed from V and 6 bases from J, the gap between germline ends came to 16 bases. CDR3 in amino acids: CAISLGQGKSEAFF. For the CDR3, the DNA is TGTGCCATCAGTCTTGGTCAGGGTAAATCTGAAGCTTTCTTT.

This clone was picked up one time. The chain uses TRBV15 and TRBJ2-1, with 7 bases identical to TRBD1. Germline values: CDR1 LNHNV, CDR2 YYDKDF (reference sequence). The CDR3 has 15 amino acids. V trimming: 4 bases; J trimming: 7 bases; junction bases outside the gene matches: 10. CDR3 sequence (DNA): TGTGCCACCAGCATGAACAGACAGGGAAAAAATGAGCAGTTCTTC. Its translation: CATSMNRQGKNEQFF.

The chain is built from TRBV4-1 and TRBJ1-2; 9 nucleotides align to TRBD1. Germline V lookup: CDR1 MGHRA, CDR2 YSYEKL. The CDR3 runs to 16 residues. V lost 2 bases, J lost 2 bases, and 6 bases stayed unmatched. DNA of the CDR3: TGCGCCAGCAGCCAACCGGGACAGGGAATAAACTATGGCTACACCTTC. Translation: CASSQPGQGINYGYTF.

J is TRBJ2-1 and V is TRBV19; the match to TRBD1 covers 8 bases. The CDR3 covers 15 residues. Germline values: CDR1 LNHDA, CDR2 SQIVND (reference sequence). J was trimmed by 2 bases and V by 5 bases; bases with no gene match: 5. In DNA form, the CDR3 reads TGTGCCAGTAGTGAATCAGGGGGCGCCTACAATGAGCAGTTCTTC. Its protein is CASSESGGAYNEQFF.

This clone was seen once. The chain employs TRBV27 and TRBJ2-7; a weak D match, TRBD1 (6 bases). The CDR3 covers 13 residues. V shed 3 bases and J shed 3 bases, with 9 bases lying between them. Germline lookup yields CDR1 MNHEY and CDR2 SMNVEV (reference sequence). CDR3 protein: CASSLTGGYEQYF. In DNA form, the CDR3 reads TGTGCCAGCAGTTTGACAGGTGGCTACGAGCAGTACTTC.

This clone was counted a few times. The chain uses TRBV5-4 and TRBJ2-1, with 14 bases lining up with TRBD2. After removal of 2 bases from V and 7 bases from J, the junction contained 8 bases not matched to a gene. Germline-derived CDR1 and CDR2 are SGHNT and YYREEE (reference sequence). There are 17 residues in the CDR3. The CDR3 nucleotides are TGTGCCAGCAGCTTCCCTGGACTAGCGGGGGGCGGGAATGAGCAGTTCTTC. It encodes CASSFPGLAGGGNEQFF.

This chain connects TRBV10-1 to TRBJ2-1; possibly TRBD2 for D (5 bases). Germline CDR1 WNHNN, CDR2 SYGVQD (reference sequence). CDR3 length: 16 amino acids. The V gene lost 0 bases and the J gene lost 4 bases, with 13 bases spanning the gap. CDR3 DNA: TGCGCCAGCAGTGAGTCGAGTGAGGGCTCTTACAATGAGCAGTTCTTC. It codes for CASSESSEGSYNEQFF.